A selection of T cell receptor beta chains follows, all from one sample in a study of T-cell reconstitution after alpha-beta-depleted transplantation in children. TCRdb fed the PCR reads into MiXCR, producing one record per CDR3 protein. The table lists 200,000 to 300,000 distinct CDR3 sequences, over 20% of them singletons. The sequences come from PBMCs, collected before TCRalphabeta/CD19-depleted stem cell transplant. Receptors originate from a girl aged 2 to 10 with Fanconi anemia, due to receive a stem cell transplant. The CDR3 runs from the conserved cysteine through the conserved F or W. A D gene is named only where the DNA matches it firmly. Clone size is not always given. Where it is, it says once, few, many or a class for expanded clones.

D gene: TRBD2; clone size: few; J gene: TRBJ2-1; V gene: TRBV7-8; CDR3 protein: CASSLASSGGYYNEQFF; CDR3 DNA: TGTGCCAGCAGCTTAGCGTCTAGCGGGGGGTACTACAATGAGCAGTTCTTC
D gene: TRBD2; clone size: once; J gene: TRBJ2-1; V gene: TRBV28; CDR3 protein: CASSQPREVTYNEQFF; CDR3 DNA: TGTGCCAGCAGCCAACCGCGGGAGGTTACTTACAATGAGCAGTTCTTC
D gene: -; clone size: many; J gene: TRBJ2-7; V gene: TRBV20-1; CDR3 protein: CSAPGAQQYF; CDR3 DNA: TGCAGTGCTCCCGGGGCCCAGCAGTACTTC
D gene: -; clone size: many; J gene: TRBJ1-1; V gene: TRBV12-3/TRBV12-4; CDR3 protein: CASSLGEGRTEAFF; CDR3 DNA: TGTGCCAGCAGTTTAGGAGAGGGGCGGACTGAAGCTTTCTTT
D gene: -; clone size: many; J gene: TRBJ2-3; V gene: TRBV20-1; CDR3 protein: CSASGRDTQYF; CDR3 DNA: TGCAGTGCTAGCGGACGAGATACGCAGTATTTT
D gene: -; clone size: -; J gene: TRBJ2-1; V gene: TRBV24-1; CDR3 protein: CATSDAAYNEQFF; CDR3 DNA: TGTGCCACCAGTGACGCGGCGTACAATGAGCAGTTCTTC
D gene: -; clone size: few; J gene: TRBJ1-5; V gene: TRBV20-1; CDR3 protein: CSASGGGQPQHF; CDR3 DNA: TGCAGTGCTAGTGGGGGAGGTCAGCCCCAGCATTTT
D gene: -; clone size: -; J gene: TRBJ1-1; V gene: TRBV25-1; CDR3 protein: CASSEYRENTEAFF; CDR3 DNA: TGTGCCAGCAGTGAATATCGCGAGAACACTGAAGCTTTCTTT
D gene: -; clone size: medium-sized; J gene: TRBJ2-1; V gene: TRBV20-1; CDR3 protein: CSASPGPLNEQFF; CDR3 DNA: TGCAGTGCTAGCCCGGGACCCTTAAATGAGCAGTTCTTC
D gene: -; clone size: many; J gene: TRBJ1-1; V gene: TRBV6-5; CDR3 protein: CASSPSQGHTEAFF; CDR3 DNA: TGTGCCAGCAGCCCCTCACAGGGACACACTGAAGCTTTCTTT
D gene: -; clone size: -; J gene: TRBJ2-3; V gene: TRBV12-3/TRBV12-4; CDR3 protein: CAILTVGGTDTQYF; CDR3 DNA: TGTGCCATCCTGACAGTGGGTGGCACAGATACGCAGTATTTT
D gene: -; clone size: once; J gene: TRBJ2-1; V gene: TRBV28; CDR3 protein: CASSNQRGVSYNEQFF; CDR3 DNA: TGTGCCAGCAGTAACCAAAGGGGGGTTTCATACAATGAGCAGTTCTTC
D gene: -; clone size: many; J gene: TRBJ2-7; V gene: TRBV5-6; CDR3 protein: CASSMGDYEQYF; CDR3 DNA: TGTGCCAGCAGCATGGGGGACTACGAGCAGTACTTC
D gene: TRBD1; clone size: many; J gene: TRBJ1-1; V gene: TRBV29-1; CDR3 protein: CSVDRAMNTEAFF; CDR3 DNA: TGCAGCGTAGACAGGGCCATGAACACTGAAGCTTTCTTT
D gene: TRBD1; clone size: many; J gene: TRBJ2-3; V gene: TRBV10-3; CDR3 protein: CAISSAGQGNTDTQYF; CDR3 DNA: TGTGCCATCAGCTCGGCGGGACAGGGGAACACAGATACGCAGTATTTT
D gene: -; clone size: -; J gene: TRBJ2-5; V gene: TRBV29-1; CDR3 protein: CSVAGGETQYF; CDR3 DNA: TGCAGCGTTGCCGGGGGTGAGACCCAGTACTTC
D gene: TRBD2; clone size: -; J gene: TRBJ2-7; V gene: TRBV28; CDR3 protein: CASSRLAGAYEQYF; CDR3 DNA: TGTGCCAGCAGCCGGCTAGCGGGGGCCTACGAGCAGTACTTC
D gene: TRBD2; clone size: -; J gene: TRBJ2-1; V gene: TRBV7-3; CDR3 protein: CASSLMGLAGGPGNEQFF; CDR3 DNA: TGTGCCAGCAGCTTAATGGGACTAGCGGGGGGGCCGGGAAATGAGCAGTTCTTC
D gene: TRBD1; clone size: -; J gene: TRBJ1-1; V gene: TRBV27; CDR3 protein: CATKSQGATRNTEAFF; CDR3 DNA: TGTGCCACCAAATCACAGGGGGCGACCAGGAACACTGAAGCTTTCTTT
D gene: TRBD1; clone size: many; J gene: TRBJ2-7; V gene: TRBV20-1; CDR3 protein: CSARKTGWVYEQYF; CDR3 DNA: TGCAGTGCTAGAAAGACAGGGTGGGTCTACGAGCAGTACTTC
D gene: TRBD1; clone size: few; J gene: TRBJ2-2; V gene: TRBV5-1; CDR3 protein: CASSLEAGGVLNTGELFF; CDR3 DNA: TGCGCCAGCAGCTTGGAGGCAGGGGGAGTTCTGAACACCGGGGAGCTGTTTTTT
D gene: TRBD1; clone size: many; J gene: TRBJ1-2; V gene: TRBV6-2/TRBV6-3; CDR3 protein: CASSHWDSPYGYTF; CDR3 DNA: TGTGCCAGCAGTCACTGGGACAGCCCCTATGGCTACACCTTC
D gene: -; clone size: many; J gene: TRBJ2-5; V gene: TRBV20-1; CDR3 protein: CSVRGQQGREETQYF; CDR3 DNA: TGCAGTGTTAGAGGACAACAGGGGAGGGAAGAGACCCAGTACTTC
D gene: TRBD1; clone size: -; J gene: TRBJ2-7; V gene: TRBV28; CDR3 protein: CASSQIGQGKSSYEQYF; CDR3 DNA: TGTGCCAGCAGTCAGATTGGACAGGGAAAAAGCTCCTACGAGCAGTACTTC
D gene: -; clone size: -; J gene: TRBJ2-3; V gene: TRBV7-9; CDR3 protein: CASSARDSTDTQYF; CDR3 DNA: TGTGCCAGCAGCGCACGGGACAGCACAGATACGCAGTATTTT
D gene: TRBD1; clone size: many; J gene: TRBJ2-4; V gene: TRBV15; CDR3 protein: CATSRERTGTTKNIQYF; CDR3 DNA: TGTGCCACCAGCAGAGAAAGGACAGGGACGACCAAAAACATTCAGTACTTC
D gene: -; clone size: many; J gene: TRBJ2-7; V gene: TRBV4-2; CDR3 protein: CASSQDSWGEQYF; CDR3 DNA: TGTGCCAGCAGCCAAGATAGCTGGGGAGAGCAGTACTTC
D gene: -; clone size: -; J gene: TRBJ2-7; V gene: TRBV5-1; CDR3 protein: CASSLYGGLTYEQYF; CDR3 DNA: TGCGCCAGCAGCTTGTATGGGGGCCTGACCTACGAGCAGTACTTC